Shown below are 21 T cell receptor beta chains from a single sample sequenced in a study of T-cell reconstitution after alpha-beta-depleted transplantation in children. Molecular barcoding with unique molecular identifiers was used for the TCRbeta library. TCRdb reprocessed the PCR reads with MiXCR, giving one entry per CDR3 protein. This table holds under 300,000 distinct CDR3 sequences, about 9.9% found once. The sequencing here drew on peripheral blood, taken 180 days after TCRalphabeta/CD19-depleted stem cell transplant. The receptors shown here come from a male patient between 2 and 15 years old who had a stem cell transplant for chronic granulomatous disease, so the T cells may come from the graft donor.

This clonotype occurred many times. This chain uses TRBV18 with TRBJ2-5; D remains ambiguous. V was clipped by 3 bases and J by 5 bases, with 7 bases between them. The CDR3 loop spans 12 amino acids. Germline CDR1 KGHSH, CDR2 LQKENI. The CDR3 DNA reads TGTGCCAGCTCACCCCTGGCCGAGACCCAGTACTTC. This translates into CASSPLAETQYF. The whole variable domain, filled in from reference TRBV18 and TRBJ2-5, reads NAGVMQNPRHLVRRRGQEARLRCSPMKGHSHVYWYRQLPEEGLKFMVYLQKENIIDESGMPKERFSAEFPKEGPSILRIQQVVRGDSAAYFCASSPLAETQYFGPGTRLLVL.

To note about this clonotype: It may be a read error: a sequence one base away is much more abundant. This chain links TRBV20-1 with TRBJ2-7; the match to TRBD2 covers 7 bases. Germline V gene lookup returns CDR1 DFQATT and CDR2 SNEGSKA (reference sequence). This CDR3 contains 15 residues. CDR3 sequence (DNA): TGCACTGCTAGAGGTTCGGGGACTACCGTCTACGAGCAGTACTTC. It is translated as CTARGSGTTVYEQYF.

This clonotype was found many times. This chain joins TRBV20-1 and TRBJ2-1, with TRBD1 matching over 8 bases. V lost 4 bases and J lost 9; bases outside the gene matches: 5. This CDR3 contains 12 residues. The V gene's germline CDR1 is DFQATT and CDR2 SNEGSKA (reference sequence). The CDR3 DNA follows: TGCAGTGCTATAAAACAGGGGGGTGAGCAGTTCTTC. It translates to CSAIKQGGEQFF.

This clonotype has at least ten counts. For the CDR3, the DNA is TGCAGCGTTGTAAGGGGGACAGATACGCAGTATTTT. This sequence encodes CSVVRGTDTQYF. The rearrangement joins TRBV29-1 to TRBJ2-3; TRBD1 is a possible D gene (6 bases). With 4 bases removed from V and 3 bases from J, the gap between germline ends came to 8 bases. There are 12 residues in the CDR3. Germline CDR1 SQVTM, CDR2 ANQGSEA.

This clonotype was seen at least ten times. The chain links TRBV5-1 to TRBJ1-4; D perhaps matches TRBD1 (5 bases). CDR1 SGHRS and CDR2 YFSETQ come from the germline V gene. V lost 4 bases and J 7 bases, leaving 17 bases between the germline ends. The CDR3 is made up of 15 amino acids. In nucleotides, the CDR3 is TGCGCCAGCAGCGGCGGGACCCTCGAAGGTGAAAAACTGTTTTTT. Translation: CASSGGTLEGEKLFF.

CDR3 nucleotide sequence: TGTGCCAGCAGTCATAGCGGGAGCGGGGGCGAGCAGTACTTC. It yields the protein CASSHSGSGGEQYF. V usage is TRBV21-1 and J usage is TRBJ2-7; TRBD2, the D gene given by the table, was not confirmed from the DNA. TRBV21-1 is tagged as a pseudogene. The CDR3 spans 14 residues.

This clonotype was counted ten times or more. The chain uses TRBV5-1 and TRBJ2-1, with a possible D match to TRBD2 (7 bases). The CDR3 has 16 amino acids. Trimming took off 4 bases at V and 4 bases at J, with 18 bases between the two ends. CDR1 and CDR2 from the germline V gene are SGHRS and YFSETQ. CDR3 in DNA: TGCGCCAGCAGCCAGATCCGGGGGGCGGGTTACAATGAGCAGTTCTTC. Its translation is CASSQIRGAGYNEQFF. Complete variable domain (other parts from reference TRBV5-1 and TRBJ2-1): KAGVTQTPRYLIKTRGQQVTLSCSPISGHRSVSWYQQTPGQGLQFLFEYFSETQRNKGNFPGRFSGRQFSNSRSEMNVSTLELGDSALYLCASSQIRGAGYNEQFFGPGTRLTVL.

This clonotype has just a few counts. V gene TRBV14 combines with J gene TRBJ1-4; D is unresolved. The CDR3 sequence is 15 residues long. Germline CDR1 SGHDN, CDR2 FVKESK. V lost 0 bases to trimming and J lost 7 bases, with 12 bases between them. DNA for the CDR3: TGTGCCAGCAGCCAAGAGAAGGGATGGGGTGAAAAACTGTTTTTT. This sequence encodes CASSQEKGWGEKLFF.

This clonotype was counted ten times or more. This chain uses TRBV5-1 with TRBJ1-2, with D perhaps matching TRBD1 (5 bases). Trimming removed 4 bases from V and 4 bases from J, with 11 bases in between. The CDR3 length is 13 residues. Germline V CDR1 and CDR2: SGHRS, YFSETQ. The CDR3 DNA follows: TGCGCCAGCAGCCACGACAGTCGCTATGGCTACACCTTC. Residues: CASSHDSRYGYTF. The full variable domain, in which reference TRBV5-1 and TRBJ1-2 provide the parts outside the CDR3, is KAGVTQTPRYLIKTRGQQVTLSCSPISGHRSVSWYQQTPGQGLQFLFEYFSETQRNKGNFPGRFSGRQFSNSRSEMNVSTLELGDSALYLCASSHDSRYGYTFGSGTRLTVV.

With respect to this clonotype: This may come from a read error, since a much larger clone is one base off. This rearrangement joins TRBV29-1 to TRBJ2-5; D call uncertain. This CDR3 has 12 amino acids. Germline V gives CDR1 SQVTM, CDR2 ANQGSEA. CDR3 protein: CSVELAQETQCF. The CDR3 nucleotides are TGCAGCGTTGAATTGGCTCAAGAGACCCAGTGCTTC.

This clonotype was observed many times. The genes are TRBV10-3 and TRBJ2-7; 9 bases line up with TRBD1. The CDR3 loop spans 18 amino acids. The germline CDR1 and CDR2 sequences are ENHRY and SYGVKD. Losses at the gene ends were 4 bases for V and 4 bases for J; bases not matched to a gene: 17. In DNA, the CDR3 is TGTGCCATCAGTGCCATCCGGGGACAGGGCTGGTCTGGGTACGAGCAGTACTTC. It is translated as CAISAIRGQGWSGYEQYF.

This clonotype was picked up many times. CDR3 bases: TGTGCCAGTATGGACAGGGAGGAGAACACCGGGGAGCTGTTTTTT. Encoded protein: CASMDREENTGELFF. The genes are TRBV19 and TRBJ2-2, with TRBD1 identical over 8 bases. CDR3 length: 15 amino acids. The germline CDR1 and CDR2 sequences are LNHDA and SQIVND (reference sequence). The junction had 5 bases not matched to a gene; V was cut back by 7 bases and J by 1 base.

The chain has TRBV7-9 and TRBJ2-3; 9 bases fit TRBD2. The CDR3 contains 17 residues. J lost 4 bases, V lost 1 base, and 9 bases had no gene match. Germline loops: CDR1 SEHNR, CDR2 FQNEAQ (reference sequence). CDR3 in DNA: TGTGCCAGCAGCTTAGACCCCTTAGCGGGGGTCGCAGATACGCAGTATTTT. Its protein is CASSLDPLAGVADTQYF.

This clonotype was detected ten times or more. The chain combines TRBV7-8 with TRBJ2-7; 15 nucleotides match TRBD2. The CDR3 length is 17 residues. Per germline, CDR1 SGHVS and CDR2 FQNEAQ. The V and J ends lost 6 bases and 2 bases, in that order; junction bases with no gene match: 8. CDR3 residues: CASSTGTSGRFPYEQYF. The CDR3, as DNA: TGTGCCAGCAGTACCGGGACTAGCGGGAGGTTCCCCTACGAGCAGTACTTC.

With respect to this clonotype: Since the CDR3 does not end with the conserved phenylalanine or tryptophan, this likely comes from a read error. The chain links TRBV24-1 to TRBJ2-1; D may be TRBD2 (5 bases). CDR3 size: 13 residues. The V gene's germline CDR1 is KGHDR and CDR2 SFDVKD. The CDR3 is CATSDGGYNVQFL. CDR3 DNA: TGTGCCACCAGTGATGGCGGGTACAATGTGCAGTTCCTC.

This clonotype was seen repeatedly, ten times or more. The chain combines TRBV20-1 with TRBJ2-2, with a tentative D call TRBD1 (6 bases). This CDR3 is built from 16 residues. The ends were cut back, 1 base at V and 1 base at J, with 13 bases in the middle. Germline loops: CDR1 DFQATT, CDR2 SNEGSKA (reference sequence). The CDR3 sequence is CSARAGHRGNTGELFF. The DNA of the CDR3 is TGCAGTGCTAGAGCGGGACATAGGGGGAACACCGGGGAGCTGTTTTTT.

A remark on this clonotype: This may be a read error, as it is one base from a much larger clone. The rearrangement joins TRBV7-8 to TRBJ2-5; weak D call: TRBD2 (5 bases). The CDR3 runs to 16 residues. V lost 4 bases to trimming and J lost 3 bases, with 18 bases between them. Germline values: CDR1 SGHVS, CDR2 FQNEAQ. The CDR3 spells CASSYEGPSRKETQYF. The CDR3 DNA follows: TGTGCCAGCAGCTACGAGGGCCCCTCCAGAAAAGAGACCCAGTACTTC.

This clonotype was detected many times. This chain uses TRBV20-1 with TRBJ1-4, with 8 bases identical to TRBD1. CDR3 length: 17 residues. V was clipped by 3 bases and J by 7 bases; unmatched bases: 16. Germline V lookup: CDR1 DFQATT, CDR2 SNEGSKA (reference sequence). CDR3 protein: CSARGSGTGDPSEKLFF. DNA for the CDR3: TGCAGTGCTAGGGGTTCCGGGACAGGTGATCCAAGTGAAAAACTGTTTTTT.

This clonotype was seen ten or more times. The chain combines TRBV18 with TRBJ2-1; possible D gene TRBD1, 6 bases. The CDR3 is 12 amino acids. Trimming stripped 7 bases from V and 7 bases from J, with 11 bases between. CDR1 and CDR2 from the germline V gene are KGHSH and LQKENI. CDR3 region: CASCLTGNEQFF. CDR3 nucleotide sequence: TGTGCCAGCTGCCTCACAGGGAATGAGCAGTTCTTC.

A note on this clonotype: This may be a read error: a much more frequent sequence differs by one nucleotide. The rearrangement links TRBV27 to TRBJ2-7, with D perhaps matching TRBD2 (5 bases). The germline V gene has CDR1 MNHEY and CDR2 SMNVEV (reference sequence). The CDR3 spans 14 residues. CDR3 in DNA: TGTGCCAGCGGTTTTGACTACAAATCCTACGAGCAGTACTTC. Protein product: CASGFDYKSYEQYF.

Remarks on this clonotype: One base away lies a much larger clone, so this may be a sequencing read error. In nucleotides, the CDR3 is TGCGCCAGCAGCTTGAATTCAGGGGGCGCCTACGAGCAGAACTTC. Residues: CASSLNSGGAYEQNF. The chain couples TRBV5-1 to TRBJ2-7; TRBD1 matches 8 bases. There are 15 residues in the CDR3. Germline V gives CDR1 SGHRS, CDR2 YFSETQ.